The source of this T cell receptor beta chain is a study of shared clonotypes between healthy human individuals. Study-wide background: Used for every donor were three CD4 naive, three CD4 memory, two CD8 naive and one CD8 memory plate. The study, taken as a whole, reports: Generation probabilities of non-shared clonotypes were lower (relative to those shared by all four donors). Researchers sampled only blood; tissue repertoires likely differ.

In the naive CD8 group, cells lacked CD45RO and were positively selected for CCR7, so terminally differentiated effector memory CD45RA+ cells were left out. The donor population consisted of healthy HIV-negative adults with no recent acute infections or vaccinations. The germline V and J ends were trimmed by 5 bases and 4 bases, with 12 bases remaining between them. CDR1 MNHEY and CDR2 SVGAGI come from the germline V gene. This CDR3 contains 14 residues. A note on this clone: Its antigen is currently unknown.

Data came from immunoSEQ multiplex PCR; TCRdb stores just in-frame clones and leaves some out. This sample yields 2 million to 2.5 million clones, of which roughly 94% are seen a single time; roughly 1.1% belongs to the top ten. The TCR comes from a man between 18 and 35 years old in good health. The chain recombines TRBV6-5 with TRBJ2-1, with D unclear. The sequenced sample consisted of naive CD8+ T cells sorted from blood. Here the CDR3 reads CASSLASGYNEQFF. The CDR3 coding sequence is TGTGCCAGCAGTCTCGCGAGTGGGTACAATGAGCAGTTCTTC.